The clone carrying this T cell receptor (beta chain) was seen only a few times. The target antigen is unknown. Treatment noted: approximately nine-day PBMC culture with coronavirus spike peptide pools or control peptides (ViraFEST assay). The data were taken from a study of vaccination and CD4 T cells after COVID-19. Background on the study: Every participant was given two doses of BNT162b2 or mRNA-1273 vaccine.

V shed 5 bases and J 2 bases; nucleotides not matched to a gene: 1. Germline CDR1 MNHEY, CDR2 SMNVEV (reference sequence). The CDR3 is 13 amino acids. Cultured CD4+ T cell DNA underwent sequencing with the Oncomine TCR Beta short-read assay. Researchers extracted genomic DNA from CD4+ T cells that had been cultured. Each CDR3 protein is one row after TCRdb ran MiXCR on the PCR reads. The table has approximately 4,900 distinct CDR3 sequences, 44% seen once. The TCR comes from a human donor who had recovered from COVID-19. This material consisted of CD4+ T cells from blood, cultured in vitro, taken after SARS-CoV-2 vaccination. This chain joins TRBV27 and TRBJ1-1; 8 bases agree with TRBD1. The CDR3 loop reads CASSDRGNTEAFF. The CDR3 DNA reads as TGTGCCAGCAGTGACAGGGGTAACACTGAAGCTTTCTTT.